This TCR beta chain is from a study of blood T cell repertoires in COVID-19. At the level of the study: Sites across the United States, Italy and Spain contributed samples from acute and convalescent COVID-19. Nucleic acid was either cDNA or gDNA, and it came from T cells, B-cell-depleted T cells, or PBMCs.

V dropped 2 bases and J dropped 5 bases, with 15 bases sitting between them. The CDR3 totals 15 residues. Germline CDR1 is MNHNY and CDR2 is SVGAGI (reference sequence). This clone was seen only once. Under the authors' procedure: Quantification of nucleated cells was approximated via reference gene primer amplification. Assay: immunoSEQ multiplex PCR; the TCRdb copy retains only in-frame clones and omits some. V and J calls and clone size are those listed in that table; D and trimming were worked out from the DNA. Here the sample spans around 88,000 clones, about 85% being singletons. V usage is TRBV6-6 and J usage is TRBJ1-2; a possible D gene is TRBD1 (5 bases). This TCR was sampled from a man aged 55 to 69 with acute or convalescent COVID-19. The sample taken for sequencing was peripheral blood. This CDR3 is CASSYGASHQYGYTF. DNA of the CDR3: TGTGCCAGCAGTTACGGGGCCAGCCATCAATATGGCTACACCTTC.